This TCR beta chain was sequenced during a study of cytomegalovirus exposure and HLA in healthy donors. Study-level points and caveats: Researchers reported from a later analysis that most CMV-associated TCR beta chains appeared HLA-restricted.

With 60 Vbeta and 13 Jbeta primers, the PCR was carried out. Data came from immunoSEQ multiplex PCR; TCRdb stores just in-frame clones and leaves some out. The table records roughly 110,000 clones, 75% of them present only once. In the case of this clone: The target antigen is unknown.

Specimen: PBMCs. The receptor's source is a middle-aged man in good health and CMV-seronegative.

This chain's CDR3 is CASSEARDTEAFF. CDR3 nucleotide sequence: TGTGCCAGCAGTGAAGCCCGAGACACTGAAGCTTTCTTT. The V call is TRBV6-1, the J call TRBJ1-1; D is undetermined. This CDR3 is 13 amino acids long. Trimming removed 0 bases at V and 3 bases at J, with 5 bases between. Per the germline V gene, CDR1 is MNHNS and CDR2 is SASEGT.